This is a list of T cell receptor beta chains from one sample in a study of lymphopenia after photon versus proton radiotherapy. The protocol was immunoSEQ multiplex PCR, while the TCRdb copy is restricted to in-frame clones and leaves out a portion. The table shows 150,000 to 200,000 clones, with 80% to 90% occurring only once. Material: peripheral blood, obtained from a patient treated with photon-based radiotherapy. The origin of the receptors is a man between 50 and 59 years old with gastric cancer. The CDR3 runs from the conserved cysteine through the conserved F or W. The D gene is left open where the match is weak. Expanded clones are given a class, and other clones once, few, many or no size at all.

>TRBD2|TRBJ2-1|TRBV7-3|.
TGTGCCAGCAGCTTAATAGCGGGAGGAAGCTCCTACAATGAGCAGTTCTTC
CASSLIAGGSSYNEQFF
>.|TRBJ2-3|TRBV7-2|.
TGTGCCAGCAGCTTCCGATCAGGGAGCACAGATACGCAGTATTTT
CASSFRSGSTDTQYF
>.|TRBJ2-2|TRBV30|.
TGTGCCTGGACTGGGGGTCCGAACACCGGGGAGCTGTTTTTT
CAWTGGPNTGELFF
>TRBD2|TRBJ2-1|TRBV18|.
TGTGCCAGCCTGGGACTAGCGGGGGACAATGAGCAGTTCTTC
CASLGLAGDNEQFF
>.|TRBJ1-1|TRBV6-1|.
TGTGCCAGCAGTGCAGGGGTAAAGAACACTGAAGCTTTCTTT
CASSAGVKNTEAFF
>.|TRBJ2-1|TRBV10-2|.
TGCGCCAGCAGTGAGAGACGCTATAAGCAGTTCTTC
CASSERRYKQFF
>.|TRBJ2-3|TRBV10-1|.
TGCGCCAGCAGTGAGGTTCTCTCAACGCAGTATTTT
CASSEVLSTQYF
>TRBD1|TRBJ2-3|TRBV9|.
TGTGCCAGCAGCGGGTCCGGGACAGGCCGCACAGATACGCAGTATTTT
CASSGSGTGRTDTQYF
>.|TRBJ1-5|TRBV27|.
TGTGCCAGCAGTGACAGCGATAATCAGCCCCAGCATTTT
CASSDSDNQPQHF
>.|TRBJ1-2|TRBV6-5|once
TGTGCCAGCAGCCAGGGGTATGGCTACACCTTC
CASSQGYGYTF
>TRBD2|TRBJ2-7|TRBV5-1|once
TGCGCCAGCAGCCCAAGGAGTAGCGGGAGACACGACGAGCAGTACTTC
CASSPRSSGRHDEQYF
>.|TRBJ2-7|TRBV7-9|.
TGTGCCAGCTCTAGGGACCCTCCACCTCTTCACTTC
CASSRDPPPLHF
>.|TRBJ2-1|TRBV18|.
TGTGCCAGCTCAGCCGGCATATACAATGAGCAGTTCTTC
CASSAGIYNEQFF
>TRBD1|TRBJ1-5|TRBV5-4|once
TGTGCCAGCAGCTTGGATCAGGGGGCAGGTCAGCCCCAGCATTTT
CASSLDQGAGQPQHF
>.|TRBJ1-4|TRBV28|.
TGTGCCACCAGTAACCCCGGGGCGGTAATCGAAAAACTGTTTTTT
CATSNPGAVIEKLFF
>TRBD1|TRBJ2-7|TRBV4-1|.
TGCGCCAGCAGCCCTCGGGACAGGGGGTCCTACGAGCAGTACTTC
CASSPRDRGSYEQYF
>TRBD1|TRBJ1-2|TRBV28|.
TGTGCCAGCAGCCCGCAGGGGGCGCGAGGCTACACCTTC
CASSPQGARGYTF
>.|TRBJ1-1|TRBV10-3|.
TGTGCCATCAGTGAGTCGGCTCGGACAGCTAACACCGAAGCTTTCTTT
CAISESARTANTEAFF
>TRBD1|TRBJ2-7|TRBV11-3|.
TGTGCCAGCAGCGGGGACAGGGGGAACGAGCAGTACTTC
CASSGDRGNEQYF
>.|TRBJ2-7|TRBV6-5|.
TGTGCCAGCAGGAGGACACCGTTCTACGAGCAGTACTTC
CASRRTPFYEQYF
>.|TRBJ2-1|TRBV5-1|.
TGCGCCAGCAGAAGACCTAGCTCCAATGAGCAGTTCTTC
CASRRPSSNEQFF
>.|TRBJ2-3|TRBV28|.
TGTGCCAGCAGTTTAAAACTAACCACAGATACGCAGTATTTT
CASSLKLTTDTQYF
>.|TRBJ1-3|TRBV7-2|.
TGTGCCAGCAGCCCACGGTTCCTGGGAAACACCATATATTTT
CASSPRFLGNTIYF
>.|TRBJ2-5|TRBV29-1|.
TGCAGCGTTGGAGGACTACTGGAGACCCAGTACTTC
CSVGGLLETQYF
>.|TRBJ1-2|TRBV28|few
TGTGCCAGCAGCCCTACAGGGACCTATGGCTACACCTTC
CASSPTGTYGYTF
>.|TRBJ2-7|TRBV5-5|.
TGTGCCAGCAGCTTGGCGGCCGTTAGCTCCTACGAGCAGTACTTC
CASSLAAVSSYEQYF
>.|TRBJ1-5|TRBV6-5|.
TGTGCCAGCAGTTCGGGGTCTTATCAGCCCCAGCATTTT
CASSSGSYQPQHF
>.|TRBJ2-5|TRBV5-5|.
TGTGCCAGCAGCTTGGCCGAACAGGGTCGGGAGACCCAGTACTTC
CASSLAEQGRETQYF
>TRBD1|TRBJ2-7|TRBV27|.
TGTGCCAGCAGCCGTATTACCGGGACAGGGGGGGCCGAGCAGTACTTC
CASSRITGTGGAEQYF
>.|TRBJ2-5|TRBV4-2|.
TGTGCCAGCAGCCAGCAGGGACACCAAGAGACCCAGTACTTC
CASSQQGHQETQYF
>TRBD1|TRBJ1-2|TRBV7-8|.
TGTGCCAGCAGCCCAGGGGGAGCTAACTATGGCTACACCTTC
CASSPGGANYGYTF
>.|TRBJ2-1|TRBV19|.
TGTGCCAGTAGTACCGAAACAGGGATCGATGAGCAGTTCTTC
CASSTETGIDEQFF
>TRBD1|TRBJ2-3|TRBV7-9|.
TGTGCCAGCAGCATGACAGGGGATGCGAGCACAGATACGCAGTATTTT
CASSMTGDASTDTQYF
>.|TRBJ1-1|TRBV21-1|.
TGTGCCAGCAGCAAAATAGCCAGGTGCTCCATGAACACTGAAGCTTTCTTT
CASSKIARCSMNTEAFF
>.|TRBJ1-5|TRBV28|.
TGTGCCAGCAGTTGGGCGGGGGGCCTTCAGCCCCAGCATTTT
CASSWAGGLQPQHF
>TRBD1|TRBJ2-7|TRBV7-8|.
TGTGCCAGCAGCCAGACAGGGGGGCTATTCAACGAGCAGTACTTC
CASSQTGGLFNEQYF
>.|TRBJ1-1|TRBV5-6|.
TGTGCCAGCAGCCTCCAGCGGGGGAACACTGAAGCTTTCTTT
CASSLQRGNTEAFF
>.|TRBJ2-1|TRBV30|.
TGTGCCTTCCGCCGGGAGAATAACAATGAGCAGTTCTTC
CAFRRENNNEQFF
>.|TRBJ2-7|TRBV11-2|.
TGTGCCAGCAGCACCCGGCCCATACGCTCCTACGAGCAGTACTTC
CASSTRPIRSYEQYF
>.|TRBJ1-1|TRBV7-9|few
TGTGCCAGCAGCTTGTCAGGTATGAACACTGAAGCTTTCTTT
CASSLSGMNTEAFF
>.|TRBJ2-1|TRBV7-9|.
TGTGCCAGCAGCTTAGCACCTGAGCAGTTCTTC
CASSLAPEQFF
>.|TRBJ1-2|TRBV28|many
TGTGCCAGCAGCCCCCCGGGATACCGGGACTATGGCTACACCTTC
CASSPPGYRDYGYTF
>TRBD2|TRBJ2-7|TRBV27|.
TGTGCCAGCAGTTTATCGAAGACTAGCGGTTCCTACGAGCAGTACTTC
CASSLSKTSGSYEQYF
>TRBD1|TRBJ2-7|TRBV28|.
TGTGCCAGCAGCTCCGGACAGGGCTACGAGCAGTACTTC
CASSSGQGYEQYF
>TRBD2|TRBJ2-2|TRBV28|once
TGTGCCAGCAGTAGGGCGGGAGTAGATACCGGGGAGCTGTTTTTT
CASSRAGVDTGELFF
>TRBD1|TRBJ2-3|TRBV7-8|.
TGTGCCAGCAGCTTAGGGACAGGGCGGTTGGATACGCAGTATTTT
CASSLGTGRLDTQYF
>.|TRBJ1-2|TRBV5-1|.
TGCGCCAGCAGCTTGTGGGGGACCGCTGAGGGCTACACCTTC
CASSLWGTAEGYTF
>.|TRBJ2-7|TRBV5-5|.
TGTGCCAGCAGCGAAGGTATAACCTACGAGCAGTACTTC
CASSEGITYEQYF
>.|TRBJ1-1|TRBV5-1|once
TGCGCCAGCAGCTACGCATTGACAGGCATGAACACTGAAGCTTTCTTT
CASSYALTGMNTEAFF
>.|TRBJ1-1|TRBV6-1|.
TGTGCCAGCAGTGAACGGGGGGTCTCTGAAGCTTTCTTT
CASSERGVSEAFF
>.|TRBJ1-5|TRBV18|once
TGTGCCAGCTCACCCCAGAGGGCAGGTGGCAATCAGCCCCAGCATTTT
CASSPQRAGGNQPQHF
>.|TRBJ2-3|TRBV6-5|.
TGTGCCAGCAGTCCCCTCATCGGGGCAGATACGCAGTATTTT
CASSPLIGADTQYF
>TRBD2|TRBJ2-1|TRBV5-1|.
TGCGCCAGCAGCTCGTATGTAGCGGGGGCGTACAATGAGCAGTTCTTC
CASSSYVAGAYNEQFF
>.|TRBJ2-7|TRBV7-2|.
TGTGCCAGCAGCACAACTAGCTACGAGCAGTACTTC
CASSTTSYEQYF
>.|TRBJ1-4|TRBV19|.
TGTGCCAGTAGTATACAACAGGGAAGGCATGAAAAACTGTTTTTT
CASSIQQGRHEKLFF
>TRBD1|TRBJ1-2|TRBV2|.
TGTGCCAGCAGTGAACCAGGGGGGAGCTATGGCTACACCTTC
CASSEPGGSYGYTF
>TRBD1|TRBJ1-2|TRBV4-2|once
TGTGCCAGCAGCCAGGGAAGGGACAGGGTTTATGGCTACACCTTC
CASSQGRDRVYGYTF
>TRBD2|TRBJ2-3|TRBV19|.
TGTGCCAGTAGTATAGGACTAGCCGCGAGCACAGATACGCAGTATTTT
CASSIGLAASTDTQYF
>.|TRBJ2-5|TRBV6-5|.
TGTGCCAGCAGTTTAGGTGGTTACGAAGAGACCCAGTACTTC
CASSLGGYEETQYF
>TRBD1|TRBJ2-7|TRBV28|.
TGTGCCAGCAGGAGACAGGGGGTCGAGCAGTACTTC
CASRRQGVEQYF